These 24 T cell receptor beta chains were sequenced from one sample in a study of human T cells and chemical hapten exposure. The time point was: patch test 2, 6 weeks after DPC sensitization. Treatment of the sample: therapeutic diphenylcyclopropenone sensitization with weekly scalp DPC. TCRdb passed the RACE reads through MiXCR, listing each CDR3 protein once. The sample includes some 150,000 distinct CDR3 sequences, over 9.5% of them seen just once. The specimen comprised whole blood, sampled in connection with sensitization to the hapten diphenylcyclopropenone (DPC). The origin of the receptors is a woman in her 50s with alopecia areata. Some clones in this sample may be carry-over from other donors' samples.

This clonotype has only a few counts. This rearrangement joins TRBV6-2 or TRBV6-3 to TRBJ2-7; 9 nucleotides agree with TRBD1. V shed 6 bases, J shed 1 base, and the junction held 7 bases outside the gene matches. CDR1 is MNHEY and CDR2 is SVGEGT in the germline V gene. The CDR3 totals 15 residues. The CDR3 sequence is CASRRQGDPSYEQYF. The CDR3 DNA follows: TGTGCCAGCAGGAGACAGGGGGATCCGTCCTACGAGCAGTACTTC.

At least ten counts were recorded for this clonotype. The chain recombines TRBV11-2 with TRBJ2-6; TRBD1 matches 8 bases. The V gene's germline CDR1 is SGHAT and CDR2 FQNNGV. Losses at the gene ends were 5 bases for V and 0 bases for J; bases not matched to a gene: 9. The CDR3 totals 18 residues. This chain's CDR3 is CASSHGTGGGSGANVLTF. The CDR3 DNA reads as TGTGCCAGCAGCCACGGGACAGGTGGGGGCTCTGGGGCCAACGTCCTGACTTTC.

This clonotype counts as medium-sized (0.01 to 0.1%). The rearrangement joins TRBV20-1 to TRBJ2-3; 10 bases align to TRBD1. Germline-derived CDR1 and CDR2 are DFQATT and SNEGSKA (reference sequence). The CDR3 totals 14 residues. V was pared by 5 bases and J by 4 bases, with 6 bases of the junction left unmatched. CDR3 in amino acids: CSADGQGEADTQYF. CDR3 coding DNA: TGCAGTGCTGATGGACAGGGGGAAGCAGATACGCAGTATTTT.

This clonotype was seen a handful of times. The chain uses TRBV3-1 and TRBJ1-1, with D possibly being TRBD1 (5 bases). The ends were cut back, 4 bases at V and 1 base at J, with 16 bases in the middle. There are 16 residues in the CDR3. Germline CDR1 is LGHDT and CDR2 is YNNKEL (reference sequence). The CDR3 spells CASSLPPGRQNTEAFF. In DNA, the CDR3 is TGTGCCAGCAGCCTACCCCCGGGACGCCAGAACACTGAAGCTTTCTTT.

The J gene is TRBJ1-1, the V gene TRBV7-9; 7 bases map to TRBD1. CDR1 SEHNR and CDR2 FQNEAQ come from the germline V gene (reference sequence). The CDR3 extends over 16 amino acids. V dropped 4 bases and J dropped 5; count of bases not matched to a gene: 13. CDR3 loop: CASSSTGVQGETEAFF. DNA for the CDR3: TGTGCCAGCAGCTCCACAGGGGTTCAAGGAGAGACTGAAGCTTTCTTT.

This clonotype has more than one count but fewer than ten. The chain recombines TRBV20-1 with TRBJ1-2; the D is unclear. The CDR3 extends over 14 amino acids. Germline V gene data show CDR1 as DFQATT and CDR2 as SNEGSKA (reference sequence). V was clipped by 3 bases and J by 4 bases, with 15 bases between them. As DNA, the CDR3 is TGCAGTGCTAGGGCGGACGCCCCCTTCTATGGCTACACCTTC. Translating it yields CSARADAPFYGYTF.

The chain links TRBV28 to TRBJ1-2; the match to TRBD1 covers 7 bases. The germline V gene encodes CDR1 MDHEN and CDR2 SYDVKM. CDR3 length equals 14 residues. V dropped 6 bases and J dropped 4; count of bases not matched to a gene: 8. CDR3 coding DNA: TGTGCCAGCAGCCCCGTCCACAGGGGCTATGGCTACACCTTC. Its protein is CASSPVHRGYGYTF.

The genes are TRBV27 and TRBJ2-2; 8 bases align to TRBD2. Losses at the gene ends were 3 bases for V and 5 bases for J; bases not matched to a gene: 5. There are 15 residues in the CDR3. In germline, CDR1 is MNHEY, CDR2 SMNVEV (reference sequence). DNA of the CDR3: TGTGCCAGCAGTTTGCGGGGGGCGCGGACCGGGGAGCTGTTTTTT. It codes for CASSLRGARTGELFF.

This clonotype was observed at least ten times. The genes are TRBV12-3 or TRBV12-4 and TRBJ1-2; no clear D. V lost 6 bases and J lost 8, with 16 bases in between. This CDR3 region has 13 residues. For the CDR3, the DNA is TGTGCCAGCAGCCACACCCAAACGGGCGGCTACACCTTC. This encodes CASSHTQTGGYTF.

This clonotype has just a few counts. The CDR3 protein is CASRPVWSGNTIYF. DNA for the CDR3: TGTGCCAGCAGGCCAGTGTGGTCTGGAAACACCATATATTTT. The chain couples TRBV12-3 or TRBV12-4 to TRBJ1-3; D is unclear. This CDR3 has 14 amino acids. V was cut by 6 bases and J by 1 base, with 10 bases left in between.

In this sample, this clonotype turned up a few times. V gene TRBV11-2 combines with J gene TRBJ2-5; D is unclear. The CDR3 extends over 12 amino acids. Germline lookup yields CDR1 SGHAT and CDR2 FQNNGV. Trimming left V 4 bases short and J 4 bases short, with 7 bases between. DNA of the CDR3: TGTGCCAGCAGCTCAAGTAGAGAGACCCAGTACTTC. This translates into CASSSSRETQYF.

The sample holds many counts of this clonotype. V usage is TRBV2 and J usage is TRBJ2-7; D uncertain. V shed 8 bases and J shed 0 bases, with 8 bases lying between them. CDR1 SNHLY and CDR2 FYNNEI come from the germline V gene. The CDR3 runs to 12 residues. Here the CDR3 reads CASSATSYEQYF. The CDR3 DNA is TGTGCCAGCTCCGCCACCTCCTACGAGCAGTACTTC. Full variable domain (rest looked up from reference TRBV2 and TRBJ2-7): EPEVTQTPSHQVTQMGQEVILRCVPISNHLYFYWYRQILGQKVEFLVSFYNNEISEKSEIFDDQFSVERPDGSNFTLKIRSTKLEDSAMYFCASSATSYEQYFGPGTRLTVT.

This clonotype was counted only a few times. The chain recombines TRBV18 with TRBJ1-5; 10 bases fit TRBD1. Trimming cost V 3 bases and J 5 bases; bases outside gene matches: 1. Germline V lookup: CDR1 KGHSH, CDR2 LQKENI. The CDR3 runs 14 residues. The CDR3, as DNA: TGTGCCAGCTCACCGGGGACAGGGGATCAGCCCCAGCATTTT. Translating it yields CASSPGTGDQPQHF.

This rearrangement joins TRBV3-1 to TRBJ2-7; 9 bases fit TRBD1. J lost 5 bases, V lost 2 bases, and 7 bases had no gene match. Germline CDR1 and CDR2: LGHDT and YNNKEL (reference sequence). This CDR3 is 15 amino acids long. The CDR3 spells CASSQTGTGTNEQYF. The CDR3 DNA reads TGTGCCAGCAGCCAAACCGGGACAGGGACCAACGAGCAGTACTTC.

This clonotype was counted between two and nine times. This chain connects TRBV14 to TRBJ1-5; D not resolved. Trimming removed 2 bases from V and 2 bases from J, with 13 bases in between. CDR3 length: 16 residues. Germline V lookup: CDR1 SGHDN, CDR2 FVKESK. The chain's CDR3 is CASSQQPRSRNQPQHF. The CDR3 nucleotides are TGTGCCAGCAGCCAACAACCCCGCTCGCGCAATCAGCCCCAGCATTTT. Looking up the rest from reference TRBV14 and TRBJ1-5 gives the full variable domain: EAGVTQFPSHSVIEKGQTVTLRCDPISGHDNLYWYRRVMGKEIKFLLHFVKESKQDESGMPNNRFLAERTGGTYSTLKVQPAELEDSGVYFCASSQQPRSRNQPQHFGDGTRLSIL.

This clonotype has ten or more counts. The rearrangement joins TRBV12-3 or TRBV12-4 to TRBJ1-6, with TRBD1 matching 9 bases. After removal of 6 bases from V and 7 bases from J, the junction contained 4 bases not matched to a gene. The CDR3 runs 14 residues. This chain's CDR3 is CASSSGTGNSPLHF. DNA of the CDR3: TGTGCCAGCAGCTCCGGGACAGGGAATTCACCCCTCCACTTT.

In its sample, this clonotype was seen a few times. The CDR3 nucleotides read TGTGCCAGCAGCTTATCGGGAGGGGCCTCCAATGAGCAGTTCTTC. Translation gives CASSLSGGASNEQFF. The chain is built from TRBV7-9 and TRBJ2-1; 8 nucleotides align to TRBD2. The CDR3 loop spans 15 amino acids. The ends lost 2 bases at V and 6 bases at J; junction bases unmatched: 6. Germline CDR1 SEHNR, CDR2 FQNEAQ (reference sequence).

The rearrangement joins TRBV6-2 or TRBV6-3 to TRBJ2-7, with 7 bases that match TRBD2. The trim removed 3 bases at V and 2 bases at J, leaving 7 bases unmatched. Germline values: CDR1 MNHEY, CDR2 SVGEGT. This CDR3 is 15 amino acids long. The CDR3 reads CASSYLTGRPYEQYF. Here the CDR3 DNA reads TGTGCCAGCAGTTATTTGACCGGGAGGCCCTACGAGCAGTACTTC.

At least ten counts were recorded for this clonotype. The chain has TRBV29-1 and TRBJ2-7, with D unclear. Germline V CDR1 and CDR2: SQVTM, ANQGSEA. The V gene lost 4 bases and the J gene lost 3 bases, with 4 bases spanning the gap. The CDR3 consists of 10 residues. CDR3 residues: CSVGGYEQYF. The CDR3 nucleotides read TGCAGCGTTGGTGGCTACGAGCAGTACTTC.

In this sample, this clonotype turned up once. A much larger clone is a single base away; this may be a read error. This rearrangement joins TRBV7-6 to TRBJ2-7, with 7 nucleotides matching TRBD1. Germline V gene sequence: CDR1 SGHVS, CDR2 FNYEAQ. The CDR3 extends over 15 amino acids. With 0 bases clipped from V and 5 bases from J, the junction kept 7 bases outside the gene matches. CDR3 loop: CASSLAVTGLDEQYF. The DNA of the CDR3 is TGTGCCAGCAGCTTAGCGGTGACAGGGTTAGACGAGCAGTACTTC.

The V and J genes are TRBV5-1 and TRBJ2-7, with 12 nucleotides matching TRBD2. V shed 0 bases and J 7 bases; nucleotides not matched to a gene: 8. Per germline, CDR1 SGHRS and CDR2 YFSETQ. The CDR3 has 16 residues. Here the CDR3 DNA reads TGCGCCAGCAGCTTGGCCCGGACTAGCGGGATCCAAGAGCAGTACTTC. Protein: CASSLARTSGIQEQYF.

This clonotype was seen repeatedly, ten times or more. The chain joins TRBV30 to TRBJ1-2; no reliable D call. The CDR3 contains 13 residues. The germline V gene encodes CDR1 GTSNPN and CDR2 SVGIG (reference sequence). Trimming took 3 bases from V and 7 from J, leaving 15 bases between them. The CDR3 DNA reads as TGTGCCTGGAGAAATCGGAGGGTATCTGGCTACACCTTC. It codes for CAWRNRRVSGYTF.

Many counts were recorded for this clonotype. The chain is built from TRBV14 and TRBJ2-1, with TRBD2 identical over 13 bases. Germline assignment: CDR1 SGHDN and CDR2 FVKESK. The CDR3 spans 15 residues. The J segment lost 4 bases and the V segment lost 3 bases, leaving 0 bases of the junction unmatched. The CDR3 DNA is TGTGCCAGCAGCCAGACTAGCGGGGGGTACAATGAGCAGTTCTTC. This gives the protein CASSQTSGGYNEQFF.

The rearrangement links TRBV11-2 to TRBJ2-3, with TRBD1 matching 9 bases. The ends lost 4 bases at V and 2 bases at J; junction bases unmatched: 13. Germline V CDR1 and CDR2: SGHAT, FQNNGV. This CDR3 region has 18 residues. The CDR3 protein is CASSWRTGDIVPTDTQYF. The CDR3 nucleotides are TGTGCCAGCAGCTGGAGGACAGGGGACATAGTTCCCACAGATACGCAGTATTTT.